The 29 T cell receptor beta chains in this list originate from one sample, sequenced in a study of blood T cell repertoires in COVID-19. Produced via immunoSEQ multiplex PCR; TCRdb's table is partial and in-frame only. Here the sample spans about 130,000 clones, just over 75% being singletons. The sequencing sample was made of peripheral blood. These TCRs come from a human donor in a cohort sampled during active COVID-19.

V is TRBV28 and J is TRBJ2-1; a weak D match, TRBD1 (6 bases). Germline V gives CDR1 MDHEN, CDR2 SYDVKM. Trimming removed 6 bases at V and 7 bases at J, with 22 bases between. The CDR3 spans 16 residues. CDR3 protein: CASSNTEGVYSNEQFF. The CDR3 nucleotides are TGTGCCAGCAGCAACACCGAGGGGGTGTATTCAAATGAGCAGTTCTTC.

The rearrangement joins TRBV9 to TRBJ1-3; D unclear. Deletions cut 1 base from V and 0 bases from J, with 8 bases between. Per germline, CDR1 SGDLS and CDR2 YYNGEE. The CDR3 is made up of 15 amino acids. This chain's CDR3 is CASSVQALSGNTIYF. The CDR3 DNA reads TGTGCCAGCAGCGTACAGGCCCTCTCTGGAAACACCATATATTTT.

The chain links TRBV10-3 to TRBJ2-7; possibly TRBD1 for D (6 bases). Germline CDR1 and CDR2: ENHRY and SYGVKD. This CDR3 region has 14 residues. The V end lost 11 bases, the J end lost 0 bases, and 17 bases lay between the germline ends. The CDR3 DNA reads TGTGCCCACCAACAGGGTTCCGGCTCCTACGAGCAGTACTTC. Protein sequence: CAHQQGSGSYEQYF.

This clone was seen only once. The chain has TRBV3-1 (or the pseudogene TRBV3-2) and TRBJ2-7; TRBD2 matches at 12 bases. This CDR3 comprises 15 residues. V dropped 4 bases and J dropped 5; count of bases not matched to a gene: 6. Germline V lookup: CDR1 LGHDT, CDR2 YNNKEL (reference sequence). CDR3 DNA: TGTGCCAGCAGCCCTCTAGCGGGGGGGCCGGACGAGCAGTACTTC. Translated: CASSPLAGGPDEQYF.

The CDR3 region is CASSTTPGFEQFF. CDR3 DNA sequence: TGTGCCAGTAGTACCACCCCGGGGTTTGAGCAGTTCTTC. This rearrangement joins TRBV19 to TRBJ2-1; maybe TRBD2 (5 bases). Per germline, CDR1 LNHDA and CDR2 SQIVND (reference sequence). Between the trimmed V and J ends, which lost 4 bases and 9 bases, there was a span of 13 bases. CDR3 length: 13 residues.

The chain has TRBV9 and TRBJ2-3; 8 bases are shared with TRBD2. CDR3 length equals 15 residues. Germline CDR1 and CDR2: SGDLS and YYNGEE. V was pared by 3 bases and J by 2 bases, with 5 bases of the junction left unmatched. The chain's CDR3 is CASSAIAGYTDTQYF. CDR3 in DNA: TGTGCCAGCAGCGCGATAGCGGGGTACACAGATACGCAGTATTTT.

The chain joins TRBV5-1 to TRBJ2-1; 7 bases fit TRBD2. This CDR3 spans 17 amino acids. V shed 0 bases and J 0 bases; nucleotides not matched to a gene: 6. From germline, CDR1 is SGHRS and CDR2 YFSETQ. The CDR3 is CASSLAGRGSSYNEQFF. CDR3 in DNA: TGCGCCAGCAGCTTGGCCGGGCGGGGGAGCTCCTACAATGAGCAGTTCTTC.

V usage is TRBV18 and J usage is TRBJ2-3; 8 nucleotides line up with TRBD2. The ends lost 5 bases at V and 2 bases at J; junction bases unmatched: 15. Germline CDR1 KGHSH, CDR2 LQKENI. This CDR3 is built from 18 residues. CDR3 DNA: TGTGCCAGCTCATCGCTTGGACTAGCTATTTACCACACAGATACGCAGTATTTT. Translated, it gives CASSSLGLAIYHTDTQYF.

This chain links TRBV6-5 with TRBJ2-3; D uncertain. The CDR3 is 13 amino acids. Trimming removed 4 bases at V and 2 bases at J, with 7 bases between. The germline V gene has CDR1 MNHEY and CDR2 SVGAGI. The CDR3: CASSFLPTDTQYF. In DNA form, the CDR3 reads TGTGCCAGCAGTTTTCTCCCCACAGATACGCAGTATTTT.

There are a few counts of this clone. V usage is TRBV18 and J usage is TRBJ2-1; tentative D call: TRBD1 (5 bases). This CDR3 spans 16 amino acids. V lost 2 bases to trimming and J lost 0 bases, with 11 bases between them. Germline CDR1 KGHSH, CDR2 LQKENI. CDR3 sequence: CASSPEDMPSYNEQFF. CDR3 sequence (DNA): TGTGCCAGCTCACCAGAGGACATGCCCTCCTACAATGAGCAGTTCTTC. Supplemented by reference TRBV18 and TRBJ2-1, the full variable domain reads NAGVMQNPRHLVRRRGQEARLRCSPMKGHSHVYWYRQLPEEGLKFMVYLQKENIIDESGMPKERFSAEFPKEGPSILRIQQVVRGDSAAYFCASSPEDMPSYNEQFFGPGTRLTVL.

The rearrangement uses TRBV16 and TRBJ2-1, with a weak D call TRBD1 (6 bases). The CDR3 is 13 amino acids. V was cut by 4 bases and J by 4 bases, with 8 bases left in between. The V gene's germline CDR1 is KGHSY and CDR2 FQNENV. CDR3 DNA: TGTGCCAGCAGCCGGCAGGGGTACAATGAGCAGTTCTTC. Translation gives CASSRQGYNEQFF.

The chain couples TRBV5-1 to TRBJ2-6; D might be TRBD1 (6 bases). V lost 9 bases and J 2 bases, leaving 18 bases between the germline ends. The CDR3 runs 16 residues. CDR1 SGHRS and CDR2 YFSETQ come from the germline V gene. This chain's CDR3 is CATTGSVGTGANVLTF. In nucleotides, the CDR3 is TGCGCCACCACAGGGAGCGTTGGGACTGGGGCCAACGTCCTGACTTTC.

This chain connects TRBV13 to TRBJ1-4; a weak D match, TRBD1 (6 bases). V gave up 3 bases and J gave up 4 bases, with 15 bases separating them. Germline V gives CDR1 PRHDT, CDR2 FYEKMQ (reference sequence). This CDR3 region has 16 residues. CDR3 residues: CASSFGGAWDNEKLFF. In DNA, the CDR3 is TGTGCCAGCAGCTTTGGGGGGGCCTGGGATAATGAAAAACTGTTTTTT. Based on the CDR3 plus reference TRBV13 and TRBJ1-4, the full variable domain is AAGVIQSPRHLIKEKRETATLKCYPIPRHDTVYWYQQGPGQDPQFLISFYEKMQSDKGSIPDRFSAQQFSDYHSELNMSSLELGDSALYFCASSFGGAWDNEKLFFGSGTQLSVL.

The chain combines TRBV24-1 with TRBJ1-2; D gene unclear. The CDR3 runs to 14 residues. CDR1 KGHDR and CDR2 SFDVKD come from the germline V gene. The ends were cut back, 7 bases at V and 5 bases at J, with 16 bases in the middle. The CDR3 bases are TGTGCCACCAGCCCCAGGTCCTTGGGTTATGGCTACACCTTC. Translated: CATSPRSLGYGYTF.

This chain joins TRBV7-6 and TRBJ2-5; no reliable D call. The CDR3 is 12 residues long. CDR1 SGHVS and CDR2 FNYEAQ come from the germline V gene. Trimming pared 2 bases from V and 2 bases from J, leaving 3 bases between. In DNA form, the CDR3 reads TGTGCCAGCAGCTTACAGCAAGAGACCCAGTACTTC. It translates to CASSLQQETQYF.

V and J are TRBV4-1 and TRBJ2-5; a possible D gene is TRBD2 (6 bases). Germline V gene sequence: CDR1 MGHRA, CDR2 YSYEKL. V lost 4 bases, J lost 2 bases, and 14 bases lay in between. The CDR3 sequence is 15 residues long. CDR3 protein: CASSPFAGRQETQYF. CDR3 in DNA: TGCGCCAGCAGCCCCTTCGCGGGGAGACAAGAGACCCAGTACTTC.

V gene TRBV27 combines with J gene TRBJ1-4; tentatively, D is TRBD1 (5 bases). V gave up 3 bases and J gave up 1 base, with 21 bases separating them. Germline V lookup: CDR1 MNHEY, CDR2 SMNVEV (reference sequence). The CDR3 is made up of 19 amino acids. The CDR3 DNA reads TGTGCCAGCAGTTTGGCCATCCCTGGGGTGGGGGGAACTAATGAAAAACTGTTTTTT. Amino acid sequence: CASSLAIPGVGGTNEKLFF.

This clone has a count of ten or more. At one end, the junction sequence differs from germline, possibly due to a read error. The chain carries TRBV12-3 or TRBV12-4 and TRBJ2-7; the match to TRBD1 covers 7 bases. This CDR3 contains 12 residues. CDR3 sequence (DNA): TGTGCCAGCAGTTTCGACAGGGTAGGCCCCCACTTC. As protein: CASSFDRVGPHF.

This clone showed up just a few times. The chain is built from TRBV4-1 and TRBJ1-4, with 7 bases that match TRBD1. CDR3 length equals 16 residues. J lost 4 bases, V lost 2 bases, and 7 bases had no gene match. CDR1 is MGHRA and CDR2 is YSYEKL in the germline V gene. This chain's CDR3 is CASSQSIGTDNEKLFF. The DNA for the CDR3 is TGCGCCAGCAGCCAAAGTATCGGGACAGATAATGAAAAACTGTTTTTT.

The chain combines TRBV7-8 with TRBJ1-4; the D gene is possibly TRBD1 (6 bases). The V and J ends lost 5 bases and 5 bases respectively, with 12 bases between them. The V gene's germline CDR1 is SGHVS and CDR2 FQNEAQ. This CDR3 contains 14 residues. The CDR3 is CASSPRDTNEKLFF. The CDR3 DNA sequence: TGTGCCAGCAGCCCTCGGGACACCAATGAAAAACTGTTTTTT.

The chain recombines TRBV6-1 with TRBJ1-5; 7 bases align to TRBD1. CDR1 and CDR2 (germline): MNHNS, SASEGT. The CDR3 extends over 19 amino acids. The V and J ends lost 2 bases and 1 base, in that order; junction bases with no gene match: 14. CDR3 DNA: TGTGCCAGCAGTGAATGGGGCAGGGGGACGATGGGGAGCAATCAGCCCCAGCATTTT. This gives the protein CASSEWGRGTMGSNQPQHF.

CDR3 DNA: TGTGCCAGTAGGAAACTGACAGGGGGCAATTCACCCCTCCACTTT. Protein product: CASRKLTGGNSPLHF. The chain recombines TRBV19 with TRBJ1-6, with 10 bases aligning to TRBD1. CDR1 and CDR2 (germline): LNHDA, SQIVND (reference sequence). The J segment lost 7 bases and the V segment lost 6 bases, leaving 6 bases of the junction unmatched. The CDR3 extends over 15 amino acids.

This clone turned up a few times. The chain uses TRBV5-6 and TRBJ2-1; 7 positions agree with TRBD2. The germline V gene encodes CDR1 SGHDT and CDR2 YYEEEE. Trimming at V came to 0 bases and at J to 9 bases, leaving 3 bases not matched to a gene. This CDR3 contains 13 residues. The CDR3 loop is CASSLALAVEQFF. DNA of the CDR3: TGTGCCAGCAGCTTGGCCCTAGCGGTTGAGCAGTTCTTC.

J is TRBJ1-4 and V is TRBV18; D is perhaps TRBD1 (5 bases). Germline V gene sequence: CDR1 KGHSH, CDR2 LQKENI. This CDR3 has 15 residues. V was pared by 3 bases and J by 2 bases, with 10 bases between. CDR3 in amino acids: CASSPGGSTNEKLFF. The CDR3 region has the DNA TGTGCCAGCTCACCCGGGGGTTCTACTAATGAAAAACTGTTTTTT.

This clone was recorded many times. This chain joins TRBV28 and TRBJ1-1; a possible D gene is TRBD1 (5 bases). The germline V gene encodes CDR1 MDHEN and CDR2 SYDVKM. The CDR3 is 13 amino acids. Trimming took off 3 bases at V and 6 bases at J, with 11 bases between the two ends. The CDR3 reads CASSLEGFAEAFF. CDR3 bases: TGTGCCAGCAGTTTGGAGGGGTTCGCTGAAGCTTTCTTT.

By sample fraction, this clone is medium-sized. The V gene is TRBV7-9, the J gene TRBJ2-1; 11 bases agree with TRBD2. In germline, CDR1 is SEHNR, CDR2 FQNEAQ (reference sequence). The CDR3 sequence is 14 residues long. V gave up 5 bases and J gave up 9 bases; unmatched junction bases: 6. This chain's CDR3 is CASSISGGASEQFF. The CDR3 region has the DNA TGTGCCAGCAGCATTAGCGGGGGGGCCTCTGAGCAGTTCTTC. The full variable domain, rest sourced from reference TRBV7-9 and TRBJ2-1, is DTGVSQNPRHKITKRGQNVTFRCDPISEHNRLYWYRQTLGQGPEFLTYFQNEAQLEKSRLLSDRFSAERPKGSFSTLEIQRTEQGDSAMYLCASSISGGASEQFFGPGTRLTVL.

The rearrangement uses TRBV9 and TRBJ1-2, with TRBD1 as a possible D gene (5 bases). The CDR3 is 13 residues long. Germline-derived CDR1 and CDR2 are SGDLS and YYNGEE. Trimming removed 3 bases at V and 8 bases at J, with 14 bases between. The CDR3 region is CASSEDTSGGYTF. CDR3 nucleotides: TGTGCCAGCAGCGAGGACACAAGTGGCGGCTACACCTTC.

The rearrangement uses TRBV19 and TRBJ1-1; TRBD1 matches at 9 bases. This CDR3 region has 13 residues. The trim removed 6 bases at V and 12 bases at J, leaving 11 bases unmatched. CDR1 and CDR2 from the germline V gene are LNHDA and SQIVND (reference sequence). The CDR3: CASSITGTGLTFF. CDR3 coding DNA: TGTGCCAGTAGCATCACTGGGACAGGGCTGACTTTCTTT.

V usage is TRBV7-8 and J usage is TRBJ2-3, with 8 bases identical to TRBD2. The V and J ends lost 2 bases and 5 bases, in that order; junction bases with no gene match: 9. This CDR3 has 16 amino acids. CDR1 is SGHVS and CDR2 is FQNEAQ in the germline V gene. The CDR3 bases are TGTGCCAGCAGCTTATGGTCCAGCGGGGGCATAGATACGCAGTATTTT. Protein: CASSLWSSGGIDTQYF. The full variable domain, rest sourced from reference TRBV7-8 and TRBJ2-3, is GAGVSQSPRYKVAKRGQDVALRCDPISGHVSLFWYQQALGQGPEFLTYFQNEAQLDKSGLPSDRFFAERPEGSVSTLKIQRTQQEDSAVYLCASSLWSSGGIDTQYFGPGTRLTVL.